A single sample is the source of the 28 T cell receptor beta chains below, sequenced in a study of T cells in Graves' hyperthyroidism and ophthalmopathy. Regions amplified from RNA transcripts were the TCR beta CDR3 regions. A first-round RT-PCR of the TCR CDR3 used the HTBI primer set. One entry per CDR3 protein results from TCRdb running MiXCR on the multiplex PCR reads. This sample has 280,000 or so distinct CDR3 sequences, with 20% to 30% found just once. The sample consisted of blood. These TCRs come from a man between 40 and 49 years old with Graves' hyperthyroidism that later progressed to Graves' ophthalmopathy.

This clonotype was seen many times. The V and J genes are TRBV20-1 and TRBJ2-3, with 8 bases identical to TRBD2. CDR3 length: 14 residues. In germline, CDR1 is DFQATT, CDR2 SNEGSKA (reference sequence). J was trimmed by 1 base and V by 3 bases; bases with no gene match: 3. The CDR3 reads CSARAAGGTDTQYF. CDR3 in DNA: TGCAGTGCTAGGGCAGCGGGAGGCACAGATACGCAGTATTTT.

J is TRBJ1-5 and V is TRBV20-1; 7 nucleotides match TRBD1. The CDR3 length is 14 residues. V was pared by 0 bases and J by 6 bases, with 5 bases of the junction left unmatched. CDR1 is DFQATT, CDR2 SNEGSKA, per germline (reference sequence). Here the CDR3 DNA reads TGCAGTGCTAGAGATAGGAGGGGGCTTCAGCCCCAGCATTTT. Translating it yields CSARDRRGLQPQHF.

This clonotype was picked up a small number of times. V usage is TRBV20-1 and J usage is TRBJ2-5; TRBD2 agrees at 8 bases. The germline CDR1 and CDR2 sequences are DFQATT and SNEGSKA (reference sequence). This CDR3 spans 13 amino acids. V shed 2 bases, J shed 5 bases, and the junction held 4 bases outside the gene matches. The CDR3 here is CSARPGLVETQYF. The DNA of the CDR3 is TGCAGTGCTAGACCGGGACTAGTGGAGACCCAGTACTTC.

This clonotype was counted many times. The rearrangement links TRBV27 to TRBJ2-1, with a tentative D call TRBD2 (6 bases). The V gene lost 4 bases and the J gene lost 4 bases, with 17 bases spanning the gap. The CDR3 consists of 16 residues. Germline CDR1 is MNHEY and CDR2 is SMNVEV (reference sequence). CDR3 sequence reads: CASSSTGTGFYNEQFF. DNA of the CDR3: TGTGCCAGCAGTTCAACCGGGACTGGGTTTTACAATGAGCAGTTCTTC.

This clonotype was recorded at least ten times. The rearrangement links TRBV3-1 to TRBJ2-5, with 7 positions matching TRBD2. The J segment lost 5 bases and the V segment lost 4 bases, leaving 7 bases of the junction unmatched. CDR1 is LGHDT, CDR2 YNNKEL, per germline (reference sequence). The CDR3 loop spans 14 amino acids. Here the CDR3 DNA reads TGTGCCAGCAGCCGCTGGGGGGGAGAGGAGACCCAGTACTTC. Its protein product is CASSRWGGEETQYF.

Ten or more counts support this clonotype. The chain employs TRBV7-3 and TRBJ2-2; 9 positions match TRBD1. The germline V gene has CDR1 SGHTA and CDR2 FQGTGA. V was pared by 5 bases and J by 4 bases, with 5 bases of the junction left unmatched. CDR3 length: 15 amino acids. CDR3 DNA sequence: TGTGCCAGCAGCCCAAACAGGGGGCCCACCGGGGAGCTGTTTTTT. It yields the protein CASSPNRGPTGELFF.

This clonotype has a handful of counts. CDR3 loop: CASSAGGSTEAFF. CDR3 bases: TGTGCCAGCAGTGCGGGGGGGAGCACTGAAGCTTTCTTT. V usage is TRBV6-1 and J usage is TRBJ1-1; weak D call: TRBD1 (5 bases). V lost 4 bases and J 4 bases, leaving 10 bases between the germline ends. The germline V gene has CDR1 MNHNS and CDR2 SASEGT. The CDR3 has 13 residues.

This chain links TRBV27 with TRBJ2-7; D is ambiguous. The germline V gene encodes CDR1 MNHEY and CDR2 SMNVEV (reference sequence). V was trimmed by 5 bases and J by 3 bases, leaving 17 bases between them. This CDR3 contains 15 residues. Here the CDR3 reads CASSPFGQTNYEQYF. CDR3 sequence (DNA): TGTGCCAGCAGTCCCTTCGGGCAGACCAACTACGAGCAGTACTTC.

This clonotype was recorded at least ten times. The J gene is TRBJ1-2, the V gene TRBV19, with 9 nucleotides matching TRBD1. Trimming removed 3 bases from V and 7 bases from J; junction bases left unmatched: 6. There are 14 residues in the CDR3. Germline loops: CDR1 LNHDA, CDR2 SQIVND (reference sequence). DNA of the CDR3: TGTGCCAGTAGTATTTCACAGGGGGCGAGTGGCTACACCTTC. The encoded protein is CASSISQGASGYTF. Full variable domain (missing parts from reference TRBV19 and TRBJ1-2): DGGITQSPKYLFRKEGQNVTLSCEQNLNHDAMYWYRQDPGQGLRLIYYSQIVNDFQKGDIAEGYSVSREKKESFPLTVTSAQKNPTAFYLCASSISQGASGYTFGSGTRLTVV.

Many counts were recorded for this clonotype. This sequence joins TRBV19 and TRBJ1-1, with 7 bases lining up with TRBD1. The CDR3 is 14 amino acids. The trim removed 3 bases at V and 5 bases at J, leaving 6 bases unmatched. Germline V gene lookup returns CDR1 LNHDA and CDR2 SQIVND (reference sequence). The CDR3 here is CASSISGQWTEAFF. The CDR3 nucleotides are TGTGCCAGTAGTATCTCGGGACAGTGGACTGAAGCTTTCTTT.

In its sample, this clonotype was seen many times. The chain is built from TRBV5-5 and TRBJ1-1; D gene unclear. V dropped 6 bases and J dropped 0 bases, with 9 bases sitting between them. Looked up from germline, CDR1 is SGHKS and CDR2 is YYEKEE (reference sequence). The CDR3 length is 13 residues. CDR3 region: CASTGRLNTEAFF. DNA for the CDR3: TGTGCCAGCACCGGAAGATTGAACACTGAAGCTTTCTTT.

The chain uses TRBV27 and TRBJ2-5; D remains ambiguous. The CDR3 spans 14 residues. V lost 5 bases and J lost 0, with 10 bases in between. Germline CDR1 is MNHEY and CDR2 is SMNVEV (reference sequence). Written as DNA, the CDR3 is TGTGCCAGCAGTCCCTCTGCGGACCAAGAGACCCAGTACTTC. Translating gives CASSPSADQETQYF.

This clonotype came up many times. The V gene is TRBV19, the J gene TRBJ2-3; D call uncertain. CDR3 length equals 14 residues. V gave up 3 bases and J gave up 2 bases, with 9 bases separating them. Germline V gene data show CDR1 as LNHDA and CDR2 as SQIVND (reference sequence). The CDR3 is CASSMQETTDTQYF. The DNA for the CDR3 is TGTGCCAGTAGTATGCAAGAGACCACAGATACGCAGTATTTT.

The table lists this clonotype with many counts. The J gene is TRBJ1-3, the V gene TRBV30; tentative D call: TRBD1 (5 bases). The germline V gene encodes CDR1 GTSNPN and CDR2 SVGIG (reference sequence). The CDR3 contains 13 residues. V shed 2 bases and J shed 7 bases, with 12 bases lying between them. The CDR3 spells CAWSTGLANTIYF. In DNA, the CDR3 is TGTGCCTGGAGTACGGGACTAGCCAACACCATATATTTT.

This clonotype was detected many times. This chain links TRBV25-1 with TRBJ1-1, with D maybe TRBD1 (6 bases). The ends were cut back, 2 bases at V and 4 bases at J, with 17 bases in the middle. The CDR3 has 16 amino acids. Germline CDR1 MGHDK, CDR2 SYGVNS. The CDR3 DNA is TGTGCCAGCAGTGAACATACAGGGTTTGGTTTCACTGAAGCTTTCTTT. This encodes CASSEHTGFGFTEAFF.

This clonotype was observed once. CDR3 nucleotides: TGTGCCAGCAGCTTAACGTGGGACTCCGAGCAGTACTTC. Protein sequence: CASSLTWDSEQYF. The chain combines TRBV7-3 with TRBJ2-7, with D perhaps matching TRBD2 (6 bases). Trimming took 0 bases from V and 6 from J, leaving 9 bases between them. The CDR3 runs to 13 residues. Germline assignment: CDR1 SGHTA and CDR2 FQGTGA.

The sample holds many counts of this clonotype. This chain uses TRBV30 with TRBJ2-2; D remains ambiguous. This CDR3 contains 12 residues. V shed 2 bases and J shed 7 bases, with 8 bases lying between them. Germline V CDR1 and CDR2: GTSNPN, SVGIG (reference sequence). DNA for the CDR3: TGTGCCTGGAGTCGACGGAGCGGGGAGCTGTTTTTT. It is translated as CAWSRRSGELFF.

In this sample, this clonotype turned up many times. The V gene is TRBV30, the J gene TRBJ1-1; D call uncertain. V lost 3 bases and J lost 10, with 12 bases in between. Germline CDR1 and CDR2: GTSNPN and SVGIG (reference sequence). This CDR3 spans 11 amino acids. The CDR3, as DNA: TGTGCCTGGAGCGCAGACCGCAGAGCTTTCTTT. As protein: CAWSADRRAFF.

This clonotype was counted ten times or more. V and J are TRBV6-5 and TRBJ2-2, with 9 bases that match TRBD2. The length of the CDR3 is 14 residues. The germline CDR1 and CDR2 sequences are MNHEY and SVGAGI. V gave up 6 bases and J gave up 7 bases; unmatched junction bases: 6. The CDR3 DNA follows: TGTGCCAGCAGATTAGCGGGAGCAGGCGGGGAGCTGTTTTTT. Translating gives CASRLAGAGGELFF.

The table lists this clonotype with many counts. The rearrangement uses TRBV3-1 and TRBJ1-1, with a tentative D call TRBD1 (6 bases). Trimming cost V 8 bases and J 0 bases, with 13 bases left between them. The CDR3 contains 14 residues. Germline CDR1 LGHDT, CDR2 YNNKEL (reference sequence). CDR3 region: CASHGGYMNTEAFF. The CDR3 DNA is TGTGCCAGCCACGGGGGCTACATGAACACTGAAGCTTTCTTT.

This clonotype was picked up many times. CDR3 nucleotide sequence: TGCGCCAGCAGCTTGGATGCGCAGTCGGATGGCTACACCTTC. Protein: CASSLDAQSDGYTF. The genes are TRBV5-1 and TRBJ1-2; D is unclear. The germline V gene has CDR1 SGHRS and CDR2 YFSETQ. Deletions cut 0 bases from V and 6 bases from J, with 12 bases between. This CDR3 is built from 14 residues.

This clonotype appeared many times. CDR3 region: CASSPGDRETQYF. The CDR3 coding sequence is TGTGCCAGCAGCCCGGGGGACAGGGAGACCCAGTACTTC. The rearrangement uses TRBV7-3 and TRBJ2-5; 8 bases align to TRBD1. The germline V gene has CDR1 SGHTA and CDR2 FQGTGA. Trimming at V came to 5 bases and at J to 5 bases, leaving 4 bases not matched to a gene. CDR3 length: 13 amino acids.

The V gene is TRBV20-1, the J gene TRBJ1-1; a possible D gene is TRBD1 (5 bases). The CDR3 has 16 residues. Looked up from germline, CDR1 is DFQATT and CDR2 is SNEGSKA (reference sequence). The V and J ends lost 0 bases and 5 bases respectively, with 19 bases between them. Here the CDR3 reads CSARDGQGGVLTEAFF. The CDR3 DNA reads TGCAGTGCTAGAGACGGGCAGGGAGGGGTTTTAACTGAAGCTTTCTTT.

This chain connects TRBV6-1 to TRBJ2-7, with 8 positions matching TRBD1. CDR3 length equals 15 residues. The germline V gene has CDR1 MNHNS and CDR2 SASEGT. The V gene end was trimmed by 5 bases and the J gene end by 4 bases; junction bases not matched to a gene: 10. CDR3 loop: CASSLGQGRMYEQYF. The DNA for the CDR3 is TGTGCCAGCAGTCTTGGACAGGGAAGAATGTACGAGCAGTACTTC.

This clonotype has a count of ten or more. The chain has TRBV6-5 and TRBJ1-5; a possible D gene is TRBD1 (5 bases). Germline assignment: CDR1 MNHEY and CDR2 SVGAGI. V was trimmed by 2 bases and J by 3 bases, leaving 14 bases between them. The CDR3 is 16 amino acids. CDR3 bases: TGTGCCAGCAGTTACGGGGGGGAGGTGGCCAATCAGCCCCAGCATTTT. It translates to CASSYGGEVANQPQHF.

The DNA for the CDR3 is TGTGCCAGCACCGACTCCGGCTACGAGCAGTACTTC. Protein sequence: CASTDSGYEQYF. V is TRBV6-2 or TRBV6-3 and J is TRBJ2-7, with D uncertain. Germline V lookup: CDR1 MNHEY, CDR2 SVGEGT. The CDR3 spans 12 residues. V dropped 7 bases and J dropped 3 bases, with 10 bases sitting between them.

This clonotype has at least ten counts. The rearrangement joins TRBV12-3 or TRBV12-4 to TRBJ1-1; D may be TRBD1 (5 bases). This CDR3 spans 16 amino acids. The V end lost 5 bases, the J end lost 2 bases, and 18 bases lay between the germline ends. In DNA, the CDR3 is TGTGCCAGCAGTCTTACGCGTGGGGGACCAAACACTGAAGCTTTCTTT. As protein: CASSLTRGGPNTEAFF.

This clonotype was counted many times. The chain links TRBV20-1 to TRBJ2-5, with 7 bases matching TRBD2. This CDR3 has 16 amino acids. Losses at the gene ends were 5 bases for V and 4 bases for J; bases not matched to a gene: 16. Germline V gene data show CDR1 as DFQATT and CDR2 as SNEGSKA (reference sequence). The CDR3 spells CSASWGRGGSGETQYF. The CDR3 coding sequence is TGCAGTGCTTCCTGGGGGAGGGGAGGGAGTGGAGAGACCCAGTACTTC.